This T cell receptor beta chain was profiled in a study of blood T cells in healthy people across ages. Combining a sample-barcoded 5' primer with a J-beta primer mix, a second PCR ran for roughly 7 to 12 cycles. TCRdb independently ran MiXCR on the 5' RACE reads; one entry per CDR3 protein. The sample consists of roughly 900,000 distinct CDR3 sequences, 29% of them appearing once. Drawn from each donor were 8.5 to 10 milliliters of peripheral blood. This clonotype was sampled from a woman older than 75 in good health. The sample taken for sequencing was blood.

CDR3 bases: TGTGCCTGGACAGGGAGCTCCTACAATGAGCAGTTCTTC. Its protein is CAWTGSSYNEQFF. The gene calls are TRBV30 and TRBJ2-1; D may correspond to TRBD1 or TRBD2 (5 bases each). Between the trimmed V and J ends, which lost 4 bases and 0 bases, there was a span of 7 bases. The CDR3 extends over 13 amino acids. Germline V gives CDR1 GTSNPN, CDR2 SVGIG (reference sequence).